These T cell receptor beta chains were read from a single sample in a study of beta chain features in type 1 diabetes. Here immunoSEQ multiplex PCR was the method, and the copy in TCRdb shows in-frame clones only, minus some. The sample lists under 550,000 clones, over 9.5% occurring once. Input material: naive CD4+ T cells from blood. Receptor source: a woman aged 18-29 years in good health. Both conserved end residues are trimmed from each CDR3. D genes are given only for firm matches. Only part of the rows carry a size: once, few, many, or a class if the clone is expanded.

>TRBV27|NA|TRBD1|TRBJ2-7
ASRRGILYEQY
>TRBV9|NA|NA|TRBJ2-2
ASSWDQNTGELF
>TRBV11-2|few|NA|TRBJ2-7
ASSSTLGQY
>TRBV28|few|NA|TRBJ1-5
AEGRNQPQH
>TRBV29-1|many|NA|TRBJ2-4
SAGGVAKNIQY
>TRBV5-1|NA|NA|TRBJ2-1
ASSLARENQF
>TRBV7-7|NA|NA|TRBJ1-1
ASSLALGTEAF
>TRBV7-3|NA|TRBD1|TRBJ2-1
ASSFTRGLSYNEQF
>TRBV25-1|few|NA|TRBJ2-7
ASSEWGPRYEQY
>TRBV19|NA|NA|TRBJ2-3
ASSIKGTDTQY
>TRBV13|NA|TRBD1|TRBJ1-4
ASSLRGAGEKLF
>TRBV18|NA|NA|TRBJ1-1
ASSPVGVTEAF
>TRBV27|few|NA|TRBJ2-6
ASLPWGESGGANVLT
>TRBV27|few|NA|TRBJ2-1
ASSLSRVSNEQF
>TRBV25-1|NA|NA|TRBJ1-4
ASSEPRGNEKLF
>TRBV27|NA|NA|TRBJ1-1
ASSFRSQTNTEAF
>TRBV27|few|TRBD2|TRBJ2-5
ASSIGTSVETQY
>TRBV2|few|NA|TRBJ2-6
ASREQPVSGANVLT
>TRBV2|NA|TRBD1|TRBJ2-7
ASSSTGVGEQY
>TRBV5-1|few|NA|TRBJ2-7
ASSFRDGTYEQY
>TRBV7-2|NA|TRBD1|TRBJ1-6
ASSPRTGGSYNSPLH
>TRBV30|NA|NA|TRBJ2-7
ACARESYEQY
>TRBV29-1|NA|NA|TRBJ2-3
SVDAGPSTDTQY
>TRBV18|NA|NA|TRBJ1-5
ASSPSGYNQPQH
>TRBV27|many|NA|TRBJ1-2
ASRTAKGKLAYT
>TRBV11-2|NA|NA|TRBJ1-6
ASTGARNSPLH
>TRBV2|few|NA|TRBJ2-1
ASSQGQPGAGEQF
>TRBV14|NA|NA|TRBJ2-2
ASSQDSGELF
>TRBV7-9|few|NA|TRBJ2-6
ASSLAGGIGANVLT
>TRBV25-1|NA|TRBD2|TRBJ2-1
ASRSGRALGEQF
>TRBV7-3|NA|NA|TRBJ1-2
ASSSTPNYGYT
>TRBV7-6|NA|NA|TRBJ2-1
ASSLVRGDEQF
>TRBV7-2|NA|NA|TRBJ1-1
ASSWDRRNTEAF
>TRBV15|few|NA|TRBJ2-7
ATSRDRFQGTYEQY
>TRBV7-3|few|NA|TRBJ2-2
ASSLTSEQVYTGELF
>TRBV25-1|few|NA|TRBJ2-3
ASRTLADTQY
>TRBV7-2|few|TRBD2|TRBJ2-7
ASSRGGKSYEQY
>TRBV29-1|few|NA|TRBJ2-1
SVSDNEQF
>TRBV29-1|few|TRBD1|TRBJ1-3
SARTGSYSGNTIY
>TRBV2|few|TRBD1|TRBJ2-2
ASSDSTGGNTGELF
>TRBV7-9|few|NA|TRBJ2-7
ASSLVVDEQY
>TRBV29-1|few|NA|TRBJ1-2
SVEGRPYGYT
>TRBV9|few|TRBD1|NA
ASSVAGTGSPMVEQY
>TRBV7-2|NA|TRBD2|TRBJ2-7
ASRRSGSHEQY
>TRBV4-3|few|NA|TRBJ2-3
ASSQGPGTWGTDTQY
>TRBV5-1|NA|NA|TRBJ2-6
ASSLEPAGANVLT
>TRBV7-2|NA|NA|TRBJ2-7
ASSLLFEQY